The subject of this entry is one TCR beta chain. The source of the sample is a study of blood T cell repertoires in COVID-19. Cohort 3 donors were reported recovered after two negative PCRs, clearance, or symptom resolution. Produced via immunoSEQ multiplex PCR; TCRdb's table is partial and in-frame only. The sample contains 150,000 or so clones, about 90% of which appear only once. Sequenced material: PBMCs or T cells enriched from blood (not recorded which). The receptor comes from a woman aged 45-65 years who had recovered from COVID-19.

The DNA for the CDR3 is TGTGCCAGCAGCCAAGACAGAGATCAGCCCCAGCATTTT. Protein product: CASSQDRDQPQHF. The genes are TRBV11-2 and TRBJ1-5; TRBD1 might be the D (5 bases). Germline CDR1 and CDR2: SGHAT and FQNNGV. The CDR3 is 13 residues long. V shed 5 bases and J shed 5 bases, with 10 bases lying between them.